One TCR beta chain is described in this entry. This clone was observed a few times. Its specific antigen is unknown. It has no much larger one-base neighbor in the sample; base qualities were not kept. In the germline V gene (reference sequence), CDR1 corresponds to GTSNPN and CDR2 to SVGIG. The CDR3 measures 13 amino acids from cysteine to phenylalanine. Just CDR3 DNA is preserved here, 39 bases in frame from base 1. Between the V and J ends, shortened by 0 bases and 5 bases respectively, the junction contains 10 bases. The source of the sample is a study of PD-1 blockade in classical Hodgkin lymphoma (TCRdb year 2020). Study-level background: Nivolumab dosing was 3 mg/kg intravenously every 2 weeks, continuing until either disease progression or unacceptable toxicity. The study used TCR beta sequencing and CyTOF to define a peripheral blood immune signature of response to PD-1 blockade in classical Hodgkin lymphoma. The paper as a whole reports these results and caveats: Lower diversity was observed in patients in whom nivolumab was started less than 1 year after ASCT, and these patients were excluded from later analyses so that confounding by immune reconstitution would be avoided. Only a single clinical trial cohort was studied, and what caused the repertoire differences, possibly disease activity or prior therapy, remained undefined. CD4+ but not CD8+ TCR diversity rose significantly by C4D1 (p=0.0027 vs p=0.16), most apparent in complete responders (p=0.02). Baseline diversity similar to that of newly diagnosed patients was observed in trial patients achieving complete response, whereas significantly lower diversity was observed in partial responders and progressors. Newly diagnosed patients were reported to have lower baseline TCR diversity than healthy donors, and relapsed/refractory patients were reported to have lower baseline TCR diversity still.

Sample time point, as interpreted from the label and publication: cycle 4 day 1 (C4D1), after 6 weeks of nivolumab. Relapse after autologous stem cell transplantation had occurred in all trial patients, and cohorts A, B and C were distinguished by prior brentuximab vedotin exposure. The trial cohort comprised 60 or so patients with relapsed/refractory classical Hodgkin lymphoma whose best overall responses were complete response, partial response or progressive disease. Trial patients were treated with single-agent nivolumab in the multi-cohort phase II CheckMate 205 trial. An independent review committee assessed best overall response by applying the 2007 International Working Group response criteria. PBMCs from the trial were collected at three points: immediately before nivolumab initiation (C1D1), and during therapy at cycle 2 day 1 and cycle 4 day 1. Peripheral blood was collected in 8 mL Vacutainer Cell Preparation Tubes, from which PBMCs were isolated by centrifugation and then cryopreserved.

Genomic DNA was isolated using the Qiagen DNeasy kit from unsorted PBMCs as well as from negatively selected CD4+ and CD8+ fractions. Amplification of TCR beta CDR3 regions was done by immunoSEQ multiplex PCR with primers that anneal to V and J segments. A synthetic immune receptor repertoire was used to minimize amplification bias, and remaining bias was computationally removed after sequencing. The study's own analysis went as follows. Repertoire diversity was quantified as the Shannon entropy index using custom Python scripts. Unsorted, CD4+ and CD8+ repertoires were examined separately, except in combined analyses, for which CD4+ and CD8+ sequences were merged in silico. A clone counted as expanded when the clone's frequency after treatment rose at least 2-fold relative to C1D1, and clones undetected at baseline were given a pseudocount of 0.5. Singleton clones were defined as clones with 0 or 1 copy at C1D1, and non-singleton clones were defined as clones with 2 or more copies. Clones expanded in unsorted samples were labelled as CD4+, CD8+ or unknown by matching protein sequences in sorted samples from the same patient. Wilcoxon tests were applied to paired samples to test diversity changes from C1D1 to C4D1. This is the immuneACCESS table as TCRdb keeps it, with only in-frame sequences that have V and J called. A part of the clones is gone; compared with another copy, unresolved V genes explain less than half, and the rest is unexplained. That table is the source of V, J and clone size, and D and trimming were worked out from the DNA. Across this sample there are 99,000 or so clones, with roughly 87% seen only once. Under 20% of the sample rests with the top ten.

Sequenced material: peripheral blood mononuclear cells (PBMCs), taken before the fourth cycle of nivolumab. The receptor was derived from a human donor with classical Hodgkin lymphoma. The chain uses TRBV30 and TRBJ1-2; the D gene lacks a confident call. The sequenced DNA: TGTGCCTGGAGTGTATCCCCAACTTATGGCTACACCTTC. The resulting protein is CAWSVSPTYGYTF.